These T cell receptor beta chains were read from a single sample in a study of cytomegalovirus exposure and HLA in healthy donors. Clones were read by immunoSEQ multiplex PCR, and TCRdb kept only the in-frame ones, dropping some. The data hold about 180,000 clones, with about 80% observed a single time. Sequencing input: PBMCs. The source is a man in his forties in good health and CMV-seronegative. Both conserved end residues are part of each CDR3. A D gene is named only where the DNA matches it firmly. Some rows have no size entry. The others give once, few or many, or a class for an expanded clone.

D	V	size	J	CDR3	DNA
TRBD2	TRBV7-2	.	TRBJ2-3	CASSSRLLAVTDTQYF	TGTGCCAGCAGCTCCCGCTTACTAGCGGTCACAGATACGCAGTATTTT
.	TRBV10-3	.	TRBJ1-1	CAISEEVRTEAFF	TGTGCCATCAGTGAAGAGGTGAGGACTGAAGCTTTCTTT
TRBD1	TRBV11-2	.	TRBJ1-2	CASSSGPGTGVLSYGYPF	TGTGCCAGCAGCTCTGGTCCCGGGACAGGGGTCCTTTCCTATGGCTACCCCTTC
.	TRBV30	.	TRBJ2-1	CAWSRGGEQFF	TGTGCCTGGAGTAGGGGAGGCGAGCAGTTCTTC
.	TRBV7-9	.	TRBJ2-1	CASSIRDFYNEQFF	TGTGCCAGCAGCATCCGGGACTTCTACAATGAGCAGTTCTTC
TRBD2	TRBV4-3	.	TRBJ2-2	CASSHQGTSGGQTGELFF	TGCGCCAGCAGCCATCAGGGGACTAGCGGGGGGCAGACCGGGGAGCTGTTTTTT
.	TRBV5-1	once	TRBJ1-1	CASSPGMGGSTEAFF	TGCGCCAGCAGCCCTGGGATGGGGGGGAGCACTGAAGCTTTCTTT
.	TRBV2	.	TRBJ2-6	CASTSGGSGANVLTF	TGTGCCAGCACCTCCGGGGGCTCTGGGGCCAACGTCCTGACTTTC
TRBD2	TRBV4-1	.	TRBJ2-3	CASSLSGTSGLTDTQYF	TGCGCCAGCAGCCTAAGTGGAACTAGCGGTCTCACAGATACGCAGTATTTT
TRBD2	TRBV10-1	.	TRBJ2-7	CASTRRGVGSYEQYF	TGCGCCAGCACTCGGCGGGGGGTAGGGTCCTACGAGCAGTACTTC
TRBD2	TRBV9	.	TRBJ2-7	CATRRLAGAEQYF	TGTGCCACCCGGCGGCTAGCGGGGGCCGAGCAGTACTTC
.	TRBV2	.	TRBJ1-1	CASSGQVNTEAFF	TGTGCCAGCAGTGGCCAGGTCAACACTGAAGCTTTCTTT
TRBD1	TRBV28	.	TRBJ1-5	CASSPSGQGVEPQHF	TGTGCCAGCAGTCCCTCAGGACAGGGGGTGGAGCCCCAGCATTTT
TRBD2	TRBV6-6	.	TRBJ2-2	CASSRLSGVNTGELFF	TGTGCCAGCAGTCGCCTTAGCGGGGTAAACACCGGGGAGCTGTTTTTT
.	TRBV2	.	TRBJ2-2	CASITERDTGELFF	TGTGCCAGCATCACGGAACGGGACACCGGGGAGCTGTTTTTT
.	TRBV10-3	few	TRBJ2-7	CAMAVGGNSYEQYF	TGTGCCATGGCGGTCGGCGGGAACTCCTACGAGCAGTACTTC
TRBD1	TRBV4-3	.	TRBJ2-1	CASSSGTGTLNEQFF	TGCGCCAGCAGCTCCGGGACAGGGACGCTAAATGAGCAGTTCTTC
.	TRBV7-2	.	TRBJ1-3	CASSSLTGNTIYF	TGTGCCAGCAGCTCCTTAACTGGAAACACCATATATTTT
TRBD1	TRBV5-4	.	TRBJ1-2	CASSFVQGARYGYTF	TGTGCCAGCAGCTTTGTACAGGGGGCGCGGTATGGCTACACCTTC
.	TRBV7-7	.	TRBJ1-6	CASSLRQSNSPLHF	TGTGCTAGCAGCTTACGACAGTCTAATTCACCCCTCCACTTT
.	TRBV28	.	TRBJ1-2	CASGRQPFNYGYTF	TGTGCCAGCGGCCGACAGCCGTTTAACTATGGCTACACCTTC
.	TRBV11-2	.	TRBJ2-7	CASSLGGSYEQYF	TGTGCCAGCAGCTTGGGCGGGTCCTACGAGCAGTACTTC
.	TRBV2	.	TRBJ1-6	CASKGRGGTYNSPLHF	TGTGCCAGCAAAGGGAGAGGGGGAACCTATAATTCACCCCTCCACTTT
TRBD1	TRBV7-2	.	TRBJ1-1	CASSPGQGGMAEAFF	TGTGCCAGCAGCCCCGGACAGGGCGGGATGGCTGAAGCTTTCTTT
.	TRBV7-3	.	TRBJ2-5	CASSSRPGVGETQYF	TGTGCCAGCAGCTCCCGACCGGGAGTGGGAGAGACCCAGTACTTC
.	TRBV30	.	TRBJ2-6	CAWSVRRGLSSGANVLTF	TGTGCCTGGAGTGTAAGAAGGGGGTTGAGTTCTGGGGCCAACGTCCTGACTTTC
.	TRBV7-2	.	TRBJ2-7	CASSFGSVAYEQYF	TGTGCCAGCAGCTTTGGCAGCGTCGCCTACGAGCAGTACTTC
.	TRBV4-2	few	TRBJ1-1	CASSSSTENTEAFF	TGTGCCAGCAGCTCATCGACAGAGAACACTGAAGCTTTCTTT
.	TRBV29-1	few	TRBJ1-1	CSVYQGNTEAFF	TGCAGCGTTTATCAGGGGAACACTGAAGCTTTCTTT
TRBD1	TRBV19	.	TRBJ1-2	CASSVLPPTGFGYTF	TGTGCCAGTAGTGTACTTCCCCCGACAGGGTTTGGCTACACCTTC
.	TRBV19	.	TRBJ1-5	CVSSIRGPNQPQHF	TGTGTCAGTAGTATCAGGGGTCCGAATCAGCCCCAGCATTTT
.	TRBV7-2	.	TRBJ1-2	CASSLAMRTDAKGYTF	TGTGCCAGCAGCTTAGCTATGAGGACAGACGCAAAGGGCTACACCTTC
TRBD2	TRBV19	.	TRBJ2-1	CASSLQMLVAGYNEQFF	TGTGCCAGTAGTTTACAGATGTTGGTAGCGGGATACAATGAGCAGTTCTTC
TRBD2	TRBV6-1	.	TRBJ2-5	CASSAARPTSGRARQETQYF	TGTGCCAGCAGTGCGGCCCGCCCTACTAGCGGGAGGGCCAGGCAAGAGACCCAGTACTTC
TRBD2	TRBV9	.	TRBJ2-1	CASSGGLAVSNEQFF	TGTGCCAGCAGCGGGGGACTAGCGGTAAGCAATGAGCAGTTCTTC
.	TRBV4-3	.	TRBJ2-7	CASSQDLIAATYEQYF	TGCGCCAGCAGCCAAGATCTGATAGCGGCCACCTACGAGCAGTACTTC
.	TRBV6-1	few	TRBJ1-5	CASSESHRNNQPQHF	TGTGCCAGCAGTGAATCGCACAGAAACAATCAGCCCCAGCATTTT
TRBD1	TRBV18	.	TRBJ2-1	CASSRATGGRRSVHYNEQFF	TGTGCCAGCTCGCGCGCGACAGGGGGAAGGAGAAGCGTGCACTACAATGAGCAGTTCTTC
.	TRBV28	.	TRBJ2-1	CASSTMGRGSNEQFF	TGTGCCAGCAGTACTATGGGACGGGGGAGCAATGAGCAGTTCTTC